The clone carrying this T cell receptor beta chain was detected a few times. What it binds is unknown. The sample originates from a study of T cell responses to AZD1222 COVID-19 vaccine. TCRdb's copy holds only in-frame clones and misses some; the assay was immunoSEQ multiplex PCR. The sample comprises roughly 77,000 clones, nearly 90% of which are singletons, and 5% rests with the top ten. Findings and caveats of the study: The donors showed a predominance of white British ancestry and of females, with possible underestimation of clonal diversity. It was only after the peak T cell response that any repertoires were sampled. Spike-specific TCR breadth and depth went up after people got two AZD1222 doses. Close to half of spike-specific TCRs reportedly recognize unmutated variant regions.

This CDR3 comprises 14 residues. V was shortened by 6 bases and J by 4 bases, with 15 bases between the two germline ends. Germline V CDR1 and CDR2: LNHDA, SQIVND (reference sequence). The source material was peripheral blood, sampled on day 0 of MenACWY control vaccination. This sequence was found in an adult in good health. This chain connects TRBV19 to TRBJ1-1; D is perhaps TRBD1 (6 bases). The CDR3 sequence: CASSRNRAGTEAFF. CDR3 DNA sequence: TGTGCCAGTAGCAGAAACAGGGCGGGCACTGAAGCTTTCTTT.